This TCR beta chain was documented in a study of CD8 T cells in ankylosing spondylitis. The CDR3 has 12 residues. V lost 5 bases and J lost 4, with 7 bases in between. Germline values: CDR1 SGHTA, CDR2 FQGNSA. This clonotype was counted at least ten times. One entry per CDR3 protein results from TCRdb running MiXCR on the 5' RACE reads. The data show 290,000 or so distinct CDR3 sequences, roughly 20% seen once. The material sequenced was blood, either unsorted or a sorted T cell fraction (not recorded which). The clonotype originates from a female donor with ankylosing spondylitis or in good health (not recorded which). The genes are TRBV7-2 and TRBJ2-3; D not resolved. The CDR3 protein is CASSLMADTQYF. In nucleotides, the CDR3 is TGTGCCAGCAGCCTGATGGCAGATACGCAGTATTTT.